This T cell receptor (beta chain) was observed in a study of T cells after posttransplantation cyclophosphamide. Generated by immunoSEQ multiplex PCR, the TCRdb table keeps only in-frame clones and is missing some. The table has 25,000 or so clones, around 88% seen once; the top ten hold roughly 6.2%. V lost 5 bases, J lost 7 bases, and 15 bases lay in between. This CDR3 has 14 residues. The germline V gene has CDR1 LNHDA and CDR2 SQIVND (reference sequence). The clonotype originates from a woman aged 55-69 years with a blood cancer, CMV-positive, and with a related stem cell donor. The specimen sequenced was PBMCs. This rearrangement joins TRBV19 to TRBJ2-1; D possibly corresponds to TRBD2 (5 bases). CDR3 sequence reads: CASSSSSGGNEQFF. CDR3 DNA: TGTGCCAGTAGTTCTAGCTCGGGTGGAAATGAGCAGTTCTTC.